The clone carrying this T cell receptor beta chain was found a few times. Its specificity is unknown. The source of the sample is a study of T cell repertoires in cytomegalovirus infection. The study's findings and limits: HLA-C-restricted CMV clonotypes gave the most frequent clonotype in two of eight donors.

Trimming removed 1 base at V and 6 bases at J, with 19 bases between. The germline gives CDR1 SGHTA, CDR2 FQGNSA. The CDR3 is 16 residues long. In TCRdb, the reads were re-called with MiXCR into one record per CDR3 protein. The sample lists approximately 150,000 distinct CDR3 sequences, 6.5% occurring once. The J gene is TRBJ2-7, the V gene TRBV7-2, with D perhaps TRBD1 or TRBD2 (5 bases each). This sequence originates from a human donor in good health (CMV status not recorded). Some clones in this sample may be carry-over from other donors' samples. The sample comprised PBMCs. This chain's CDR3 is CASSLGGERFGAEQYF. The CDR3 region has the DNA TGTGCCAGCAGCTTAGGAGGGGAAAGATTCGGGGCCGAGCAGTACTTC.